This T cell receptor (beta chain) was identified during a study of CXCR3-negative and CXCR3-positive naive CD8 T cells. Germline values: CDR1 SGHRS, CDR2 YFSETQ. This CDR3 has 16 amino acids. Notes on the study in general: More hydrophobic TRB CDR3s were found in CXCR3-positive naive cells than in CXCR3-negative naive cells. The study found that naive CXCR3-negative and CXCR3-positive cells shared TRBV-TRBJ usage, while memory cells differed.

The authors prepared UMI-labeled TRB cDNA libraries by 5' RACE. TCRdb re-called the 5' RACE reads, yielding one record per CDR3 amino acid sequence without DNA. This sample's table has about 60,000 distinct CDR3 sequences. Points on this clonotype: Its matching antigen is unknown.

The sequenced sample consisted of naive CXCR3+ CD8+ T cells from blood. Noted subset: CD45RO-CCR7+CD27+CD95- naive CD8+ T cells expressing CXCR3 (TNR3+). This receptor was taken from a human donor in good health. Some clones in this sample may be carry-over from other donors' samples. The rearrangement uses TRBV5-1 and TRBJ2-7; TCRdb's D call, TRBD1, is unchecked because there is no DNA. CDR3 loop: CASSLIGTASSYEQYF.